The sequence of this T cell receptor beta chain was determined in a study of response to subunit inactivated influenza vaccine. General observations from the study: A suggestion made by the authors is that each seasonal influenza vaccination recruits few new T cells.

The CDR3 is 15 amino acids. V lost 3 bases, J lost 3 bases, and 13 bases lay in between. Germline loops: CDR1 MGHRA, CDR2 YSYEKL. This clonotype has just a few counts. Its antigen is unidentified. MiXCR, applied by TCRdb to the RT-PCR reads, yields one record per CDR3 protein. Of 250,000 to 350,000 distinct CDR3 sequences listed, roughly 22% are singletons. The chain has TRBV4-1 and TRBJ2-3; D possibly matches TRBD1 or TRBD2 (6 bases each). The sequence derives from a man aged 50-75 years who received an inactivated influenza vaccine. This material consisted of PBMCs from blood, taken around 22 months after vaccination. The CDR3 DNA is TGCGCCAGCAGCCACATTGGGGGGCGGACAGATACGCAGTATTTT. Protein: CASSHIGGRTDTQYF.